The entry below gives a single T cell receptor (beta chain) sequence along with its context. The table came from immunoSEQ multiplex PCR; TCRdb's copy has only in-frame clones and leaves some out. Of 120,000 or so clones listed, roughly 80% are singletons. This sample is drawn from a study of blood T cell repertoires in COVID-19. Study-wide context: The samples span acute and convalescent COVID-19 from the United States, Italy and Spain.

This CDR3 spans 13 amino acids. Trimming cost V 1 base and J 7 bases, with 11 bases left between them. The germline CDR1 and CDR2 sequences are SGHNT and YENEEA. The gene calls are TRBV11-3 and TRBJ2-7; no clear D gene. The TCR comes from a woman in her sixties or seventies with acute or convalescent COVID-19. The sample comprised peripheral blood. The CDR3 sequence is CASSLVGGWEQYF. The CDR3 DNA sequence: TGTGCCAGCAGCTTAGTCGGCGGCTGGGAGCAGTACTTC.